This TCR beta chain was obtained from a study of OX40 agonist ivuxolimab in advanced cancers. Overall study: Partial responses were observed in three patients, of whom one had hepatocellular carcinoma and two had cutaneous melanoma. Whole-study findings and limits: Low levels of normalized T-cell clonal expansion also appeared in some nonresponders. The study did not work out the antigen specificity of the expanded peripheral T cells.

The germline V and J ends were trimmed by 6 bases and 10 bases, with 22 bases remaining between them. This CDR3 spans 16 amino acids. Germline lookup yields CDR1 MDHEN and CDR2 SYDVKM. Systemic immunosuppression or autoimmune disease history was grounds to exclude patients. Repertoires were generated with immunoSEQ multiplex PCR, while TCRdb's copy carries only in-frame clones and drops some. This sample carries 65,000 to 95,000 clones, 88% of them seen once, and the ten largest clones take approximately 0.47%. A few counts support this clone. What it binds is unknown. The sample was CD4+ or CD8+ T cells sorted from blood, taken in a trial of the OX40 agonist ivuxolimab. The receptor was isolated from an adult with an advanced solid tumor such as melanoma, head and neck, liver or kidney cancer. V and J are TRBV28 and TRBJ1-6; a possible D gene is TRBD1 (5 bases). The CDR3 spells CASSRRRRARGSPLHF. The CDR3 DNA is TGTGCCAGCAGCCGCCGGCGGAGGGCTCGGGGGTCACCCCTCCACTTT.